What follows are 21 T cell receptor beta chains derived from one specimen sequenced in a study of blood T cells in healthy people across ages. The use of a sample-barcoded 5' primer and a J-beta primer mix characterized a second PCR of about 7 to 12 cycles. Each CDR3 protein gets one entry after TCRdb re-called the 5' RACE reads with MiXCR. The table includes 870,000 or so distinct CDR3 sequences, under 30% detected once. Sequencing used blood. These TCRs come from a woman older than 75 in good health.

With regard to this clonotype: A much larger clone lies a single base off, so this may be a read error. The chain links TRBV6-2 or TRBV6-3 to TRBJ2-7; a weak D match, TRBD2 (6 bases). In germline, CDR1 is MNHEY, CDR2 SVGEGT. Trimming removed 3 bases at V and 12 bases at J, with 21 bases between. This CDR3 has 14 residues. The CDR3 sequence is CASSYMSGSTVGYF. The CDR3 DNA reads TGTGCCAGCAGTTATATGAGCGGGTCTACTGTTGGGTACTTC.

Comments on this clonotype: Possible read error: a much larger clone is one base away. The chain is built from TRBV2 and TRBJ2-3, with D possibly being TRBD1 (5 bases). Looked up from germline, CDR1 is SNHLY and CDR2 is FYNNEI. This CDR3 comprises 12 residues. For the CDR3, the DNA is TGTGCCAGCAATATCGGCACAGGTACGCAGTATTTT. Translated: CASNIGTGTQYF.

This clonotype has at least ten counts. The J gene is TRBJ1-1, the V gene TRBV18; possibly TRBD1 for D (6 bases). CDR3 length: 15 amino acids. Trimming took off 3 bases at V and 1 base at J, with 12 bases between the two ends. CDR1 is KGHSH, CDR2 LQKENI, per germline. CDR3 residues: CASSPVQGKNTEAFF. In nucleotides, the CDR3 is TGTGCCAGCTCACCGGTACAGGGTAAGAACACTGAAGCTTTCTTT.

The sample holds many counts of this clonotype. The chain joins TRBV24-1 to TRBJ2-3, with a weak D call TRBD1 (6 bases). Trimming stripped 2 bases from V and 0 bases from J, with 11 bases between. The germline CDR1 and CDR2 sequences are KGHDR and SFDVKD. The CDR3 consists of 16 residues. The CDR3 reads CATSDWGRTSTDTQYF. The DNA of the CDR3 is TGTGCCACCAGTGATTGGGGGCGGACTAGCACAGATACGCAGTATTTT.

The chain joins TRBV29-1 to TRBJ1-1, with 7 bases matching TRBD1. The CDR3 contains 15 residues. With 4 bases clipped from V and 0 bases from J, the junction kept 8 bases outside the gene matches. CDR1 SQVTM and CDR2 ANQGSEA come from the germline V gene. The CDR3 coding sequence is TGCAGCGTTGGGACAGAGACAGGGATGAACACTGAAGCTTTCTTT. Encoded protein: CSVGTETGMNTEAFF. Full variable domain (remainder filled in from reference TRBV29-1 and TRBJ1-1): SAVISQKPSRDICQRGTSLTIQCQVDSQVTMMFWYRQQPGQSLTLIATANQGSEATYESGFVIDKFPISRPNLTFSTLTVSNMSPEDSSIYLCSVGTETGMNTEAFFGQGTRLTVV.

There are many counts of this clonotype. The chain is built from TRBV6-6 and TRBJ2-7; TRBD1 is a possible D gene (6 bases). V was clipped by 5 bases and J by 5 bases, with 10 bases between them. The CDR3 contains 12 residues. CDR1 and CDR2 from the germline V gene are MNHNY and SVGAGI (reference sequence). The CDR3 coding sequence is TGTGCCAGCAGTCGGGACATGAACGAGCAGTACTTC. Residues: CASSRDMNEQYF.

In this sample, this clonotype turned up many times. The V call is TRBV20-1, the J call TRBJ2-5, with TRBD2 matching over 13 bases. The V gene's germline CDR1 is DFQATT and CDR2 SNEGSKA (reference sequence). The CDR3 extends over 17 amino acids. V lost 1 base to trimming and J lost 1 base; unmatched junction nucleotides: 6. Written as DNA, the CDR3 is TGCAGTGCTAGAGGCCGGACTAGCGGGGGTCCCCAAGAGACCCAGTACTTC. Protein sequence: CSARGRTSGGPQETQYF.

The CDR3: CASSWGGGASTDTQYF. CDR3 nucleotide sequence: TGTGCCAGCAGTTGGGGAGGAGGGGCCAGCACAGATACGCAGTATTTT. The chain has TRBV2 and TRBJ2-3; a weak D match, TRBD2 (6 bases). The germline V gene has CDR1 SNHLY and CDR2 FYNNEI. CDR3 length: 16 amino acids. The V gene lost 5 bases and the J gene lost 0 bases, with 15 bases spanning the gap.

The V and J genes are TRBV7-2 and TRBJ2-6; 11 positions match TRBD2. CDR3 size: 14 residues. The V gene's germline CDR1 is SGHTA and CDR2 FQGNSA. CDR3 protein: CGSGGDSGANVLTF. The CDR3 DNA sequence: TGTGGTAGCGGGGGGGACTCTGGGGCCAACGTCCTGACTTTC. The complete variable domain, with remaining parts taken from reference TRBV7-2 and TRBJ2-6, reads GAGVSQSPSNKVTEKGKDVELRCDPISGHTALYWYRQSLGQGLEFLIYFQGNSAPDKSGLPSDRFSAERTGGSVSTLTIQRTQQEDSAVYLCGSGGDSGANVLTFGAGSRLTVL.

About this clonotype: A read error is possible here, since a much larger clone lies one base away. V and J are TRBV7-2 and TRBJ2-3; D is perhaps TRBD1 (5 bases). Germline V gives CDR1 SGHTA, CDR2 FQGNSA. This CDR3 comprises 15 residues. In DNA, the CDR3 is TGTGCCGGCAGCTTATCCAGGGCGGATTCGGATACGCAGTATTTT. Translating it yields CAGSLSRADSDTQYF.

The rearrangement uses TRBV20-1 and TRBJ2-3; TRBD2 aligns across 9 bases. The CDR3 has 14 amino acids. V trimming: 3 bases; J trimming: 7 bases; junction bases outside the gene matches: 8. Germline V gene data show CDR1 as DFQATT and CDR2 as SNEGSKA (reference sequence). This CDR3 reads CSASLAGAGNTQYF. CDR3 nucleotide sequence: TGCAGTGCTAGTTTAGCGGGAGCGGGAAATACGCAGTATTTT.

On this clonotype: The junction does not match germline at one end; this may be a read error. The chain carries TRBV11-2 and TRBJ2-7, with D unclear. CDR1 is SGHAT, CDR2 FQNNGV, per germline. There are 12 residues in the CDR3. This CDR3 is CGSSLSRYEQYF. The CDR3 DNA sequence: TGTGGCAGCAGCTTAAGCCGGTACGAGCAGTACTTC.

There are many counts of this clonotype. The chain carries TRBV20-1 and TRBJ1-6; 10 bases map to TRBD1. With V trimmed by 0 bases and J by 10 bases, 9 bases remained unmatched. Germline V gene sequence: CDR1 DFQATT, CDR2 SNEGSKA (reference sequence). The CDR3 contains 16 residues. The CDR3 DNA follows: TGCAGTGCTAGAGATGGAGGACAGGGGGGTTTATCACCCCTCCACTTT. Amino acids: CSARDGGQGGLSPLHF.

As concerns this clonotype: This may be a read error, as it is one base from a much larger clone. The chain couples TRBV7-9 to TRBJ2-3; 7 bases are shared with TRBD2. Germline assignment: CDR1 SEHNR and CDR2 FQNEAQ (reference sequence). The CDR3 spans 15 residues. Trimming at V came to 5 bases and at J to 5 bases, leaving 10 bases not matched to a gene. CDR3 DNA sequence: TGTGCCAGCAGCAAAAGAGCGGGGAGGGGAGATACGCAGTATTTT. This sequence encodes CASSKRAGRGDTQYF. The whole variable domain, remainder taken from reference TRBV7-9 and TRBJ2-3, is DTGVSQNPRHKITKRGQNVTFRCDPISEHNRLYWYRQTLGQGPEFLTYFQNEAQLEKSRLLSDRFSAERPKGSFSTLEIQRTEQGDSAMYLCASSKRAGRGDTQYFGPGTRLTVL.

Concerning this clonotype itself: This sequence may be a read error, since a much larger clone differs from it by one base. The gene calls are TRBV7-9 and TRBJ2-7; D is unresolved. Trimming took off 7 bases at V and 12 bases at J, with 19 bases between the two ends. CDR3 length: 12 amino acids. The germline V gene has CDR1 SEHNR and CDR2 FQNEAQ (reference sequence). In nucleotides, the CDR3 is TGTGCCAGCAACCCCCTACGAGAGACCCGGTACTTC. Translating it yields CASNPLRETRYF.

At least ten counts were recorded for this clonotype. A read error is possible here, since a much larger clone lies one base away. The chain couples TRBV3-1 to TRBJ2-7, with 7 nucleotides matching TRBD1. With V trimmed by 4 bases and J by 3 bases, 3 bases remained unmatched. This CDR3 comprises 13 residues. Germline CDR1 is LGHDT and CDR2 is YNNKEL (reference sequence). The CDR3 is CASSLRGNYEQYF. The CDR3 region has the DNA TGTGCCAGCAGCCTCAGGGGGAACTACGAGCAGTACTTC.

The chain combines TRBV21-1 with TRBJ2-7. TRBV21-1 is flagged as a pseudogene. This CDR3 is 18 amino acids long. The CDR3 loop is CASSKDPTAVISSYEQYF. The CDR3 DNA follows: TGTGCCAGCAGCAAAGATCCCACGGCGGTAATAAGCTCCTACGAGCAGTACTTC.

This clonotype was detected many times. CDR3 in DNA: TGTGCCTGGAGTGTAGGTCAGGGGCATGGCTACACCTTC. As protein: CAWSVGQGHGYTF. The chain is built from TRBV30 and TRBJ1-2; D perhaps matches TRBD1 (6 bases). Trimming pared 0 bases from V and 6 bases from J, leaving 11 bases between. CDR1 and CDR2 (germline): GTSNPN, SVGIG (reference sequence). This CDR3 is 13 amino acids long.

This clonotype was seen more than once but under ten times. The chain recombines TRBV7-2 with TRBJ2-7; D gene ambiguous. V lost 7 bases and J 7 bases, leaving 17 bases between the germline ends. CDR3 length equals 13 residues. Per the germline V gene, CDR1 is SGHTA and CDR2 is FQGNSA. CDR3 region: CASIPTSGGEQYF. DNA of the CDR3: TGTGCCAGCATCCCAACGTCCGGCGGTGAGCAGTACTTC. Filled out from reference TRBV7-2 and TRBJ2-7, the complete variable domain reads GAGVSQSPSNKVTEKGKDVELRCDPISGHTALYWYRQSLGQGLEFLIYFQGNSAPDKSGLPSDRFSAERTGGSVSTLTIQRTQQEDSAVYLCASIPTSGGEQYFGPGTRLTVT.

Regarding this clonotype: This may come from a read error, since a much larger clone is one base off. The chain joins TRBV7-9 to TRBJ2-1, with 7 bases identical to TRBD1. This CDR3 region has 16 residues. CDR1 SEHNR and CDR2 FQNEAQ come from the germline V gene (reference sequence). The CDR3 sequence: CASSLTRQGSYNERFF. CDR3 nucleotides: TGTGCCAGCAGCTTAACCCGACAGGGCTCCTACAATGAGCGGTTCTTC.

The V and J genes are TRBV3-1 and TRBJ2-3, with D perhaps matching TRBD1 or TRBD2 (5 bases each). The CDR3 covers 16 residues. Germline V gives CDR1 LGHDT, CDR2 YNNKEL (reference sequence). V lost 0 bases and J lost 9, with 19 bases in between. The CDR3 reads CASSQDYGANRGTQYF. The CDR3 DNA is TGTGCCAGCAGCCAAGATTACGGGGCTAATCGTGGGACGCAGTATTTT.